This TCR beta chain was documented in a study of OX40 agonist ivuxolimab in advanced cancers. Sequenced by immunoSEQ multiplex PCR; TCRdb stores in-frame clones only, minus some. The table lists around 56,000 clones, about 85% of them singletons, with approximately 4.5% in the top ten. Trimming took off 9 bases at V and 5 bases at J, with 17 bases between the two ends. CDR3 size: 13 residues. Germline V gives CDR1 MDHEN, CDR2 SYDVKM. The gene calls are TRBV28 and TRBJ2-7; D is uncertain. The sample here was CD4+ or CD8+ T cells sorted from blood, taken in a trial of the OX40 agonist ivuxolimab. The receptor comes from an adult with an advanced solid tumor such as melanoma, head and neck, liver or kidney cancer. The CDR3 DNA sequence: TGTGCCAGGGTCCGGGCCCAAGGCCACGAGCAGTACTTC. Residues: CARVRAQGHEQYF.